These 2 T cell receptor beta chains were all obtained from the same sample, sequenced in a study of cytomegalovirus exposure and HLA in healthy donors. The PCR made use of 60 Vbeta and 13 Jbeta primers. The method was immunoSEQ multiplex PCR; TCRdb's version includes in-frame clones alone and lacks a portion of them. Its table lists 95,000 to 110,000 clones. The specimen sequenced was PBMCs. Source of these receptors: a middle-aged man in good health and CMV-seronegative.

This sequence joins TRBV5-5 and TRBJ1-4; D is uncertain. The CDR3 has 14 amino acids. Germline V gene lookup returns CDR1 SGHKS and CDR2 YYEKEE (reference sequence). V was cut by 0 bases and J by 6 bases, with 9 bases left in between. In DNA, the CDR3 is TGTGCCAGCAGCTTGGCACAGAACTATGAAAAACTGTTTTTT. This sequence encodes CASSLAQNYEKLFF.

The CDR3 DNA is TGTGCCAGCAGCACCCCTATAACCTTTGGCTACACCTTC. It yields the protein CASSTPITFGYTF. V gene TRBV7-2 combines with J gene TRBJ1-2; D call uncertain. The CDR3 contains 13 residues. From germline, CDR1 is SGHTA and CDR2 FQGNSA. The V gene lost 5 bases and the J gene lost 7 bases, with 14 bases spanning the gap.